The clone carrying this TCR beta chain was seen a few times. These data originate in a study of cytomegalovirus exposure and HLA in healthy donors. The PCR ran on 60 Vbeta and 13 Jbeta primers. The table came from immunoSEQ multiplex PCR; TCRdb's copy has only in-frame clones and leaves some out. Of more than 95,000 clones listed, roughly three quarters are singletons. V trimming: 5 bases; J trimming: 4 bases; junction bases outside the gene matches: 6. This CDR3 contains 15 residues. From germline, CDR1 is SGHVS and CDR2 FQNEAQ. The V gene is TRBV7-8, the J gene TRBJ2-1, with 9 bases lining up with TRBD2. The TCR was taken from a woman in her thirties or forties in good health and CMV-seronegative. Source material: PBMCs. CDR3 residues: CASSVSGRRYNEQFF. Written as DNA, the CDR3 is TGTGCCAGCAGCGTAAGCGGGAGGAGATACAATGAGCAGTTCTTC. The whole variable domain, remainder taken from reference TRBV7-8 and TRBJ2-1, is GAGVSQSPRYKVAKRGQDVALRCDPISGHVSLFWYQQALGQGPEFLTYFQNEAQLDKSGLPSDRFFAERPEGSVSTLKIQRTQQEDSAVYLCASSVSGRRYNEQFFGPGTRLTVL.